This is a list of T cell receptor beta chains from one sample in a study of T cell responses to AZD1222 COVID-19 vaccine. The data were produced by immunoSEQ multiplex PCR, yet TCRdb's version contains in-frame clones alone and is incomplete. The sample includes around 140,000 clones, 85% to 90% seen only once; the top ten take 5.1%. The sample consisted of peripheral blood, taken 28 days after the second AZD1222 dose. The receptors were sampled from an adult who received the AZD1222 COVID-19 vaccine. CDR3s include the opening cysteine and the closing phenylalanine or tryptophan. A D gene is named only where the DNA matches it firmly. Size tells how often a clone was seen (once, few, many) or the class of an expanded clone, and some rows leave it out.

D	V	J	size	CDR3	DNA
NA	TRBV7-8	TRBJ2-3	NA	CASSPGSPGTDTQYF	TGTGCCAGCAGCCCCGGGAGCCCGGGGACAGATACGCAGTATTTT
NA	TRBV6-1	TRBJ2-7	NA	CASSEAASYEQYF	TGTGCCAGCAGTGAAGCGGCATCCTACGAGCAGTACTTC
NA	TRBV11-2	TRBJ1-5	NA	CASSLGSFNQPQHF	TGTGCCAGCAGCTTAGGATCCTTCAATCAGCCCCAGCATTTT
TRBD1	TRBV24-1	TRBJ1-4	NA	CATSPPEGGGGGLFF	TGTGCCACCAGTCCCCCTGAGGGAGGGGGCGGGGGACTGTTTTTT
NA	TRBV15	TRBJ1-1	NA	CATSRAREAFF	TGTGCCACCAGCAGAGCACGGGAAGCTTTCTTT
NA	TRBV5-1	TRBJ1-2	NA	CASSVGAVEGYTF	TGCGCCAGCAGCGTCGGGGCGGTGGAAGGCTACACCTTC
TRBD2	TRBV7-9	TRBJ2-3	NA	CASSFWVAGSTDTQYF	TGTGCCAGCAGCTTCTGGGTAGCGGGGAGCACAGATACGCAGTATTTT
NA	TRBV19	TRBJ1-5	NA	CASTPGPLIYQPQHF	TGTGCCAGTACACCGGGACCCCTTATCTATCAGCCCCAGCATTTT
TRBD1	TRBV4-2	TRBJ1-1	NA	CASSHDSGTGGGGTEAFF	TGTGCCAGCAGCCATGACTCCGGGACAGGGGGCGGTGGTACTGAAGCTTTCTTT
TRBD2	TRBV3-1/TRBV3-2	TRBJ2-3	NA	CASSLTSDGTDTQYF	TGTGCCAGCAGCCTAACTAGCGACGGCACAGATACGCAGTATTTT
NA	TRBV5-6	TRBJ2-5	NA	CASSPRVRQETQYF	TGTGCCAGCAGCCCGAGGGTGAGACAAGAGACCCAGTACTTC
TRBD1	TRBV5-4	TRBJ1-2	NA	CASSLPSVVGTGGNYGYTF	TGTGCCAGCAGCTTGCCCTCGGTCGTTGGGACAGGGGGTAACTATGGCTACACCTTC
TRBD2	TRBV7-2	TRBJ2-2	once	CASSFQKWTSGRWTGELFF	TGTGCCAGCAGCTTCCAGAAATGGACTAGCGGGAGGTGGACCGGGGAGCTGTTTTTT
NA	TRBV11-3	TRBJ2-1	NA	CASSLPGGHNEQFF	TGTGCCAGCAGCTTACCGGGCGGGCACAATGAGCAGTTCTTC
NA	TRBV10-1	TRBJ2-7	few	CASSSGPYEQYF	TGCGCCAGCAGTTCGGGGCCCTACGAGCAGTACTTC
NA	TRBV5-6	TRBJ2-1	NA	CASSWRLEREFF	TGTGCCAGCAGCTGGCGACTCGAGCGTGAGTTCTTC
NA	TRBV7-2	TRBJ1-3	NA	CASSLAHGHSGNTIYF	TGTGCCAGCAGCTTAGCACACGGGCACTCTGGAAACACCATATATTTT
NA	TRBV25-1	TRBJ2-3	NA	CASWTGKGTDTQYF	TGTGCCAGCTGGACTGGTAAGGGGACAGATACGCAGTATTTT
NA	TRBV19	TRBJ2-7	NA	CASSAHGTYEQYF	TGTGCCAGTAGTGCTCACGGAACCTACGAGCAGTACTTC
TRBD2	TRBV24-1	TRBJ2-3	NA	CATSDPNTSGSIGDTQYF	TGTGCCACCAGTGACCCCAACACTAGCGGGAGTATCGGAGATACGCAGTATTTT
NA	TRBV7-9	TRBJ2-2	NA	CASSSPGNTGELFF	TGTGCCAGCAGCTCTCCGGGGAACACCGGGGAGCTGTTTTTT
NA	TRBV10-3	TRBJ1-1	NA	CAILSGTGSGGAFF	TGTGCCATCCTTTCGGGCACGGGGAGTGGAGGAGCTTTCTTT
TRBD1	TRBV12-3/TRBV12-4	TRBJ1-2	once	CASSLQGARGYTF	TGTGCCAGCAGTTTACAGGGGGCGCGAGGCTACACCTTC
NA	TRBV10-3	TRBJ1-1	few	CAIRESGVNTEAFF	TGTGCCATTCGAGAGTCCGGGGTGAACACTGAAGCTTTCTTT
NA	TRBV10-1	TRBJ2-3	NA	CASKQASTDTQYF	TGCGCCAGCAAACAGGCTAGCACAGATACGCAGTATTTT
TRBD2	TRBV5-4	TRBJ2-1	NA	CASSTIAGGPGGNEQFF	TGTGCCAGCAGCACCATAGCGGGAGGCCCGGGGGGCAATGAGCAGTTCTTC
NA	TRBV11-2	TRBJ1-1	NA	CASSLGEAFF	TGTGCCAGCAGCTTAGGGGAGGCTTTCTTT
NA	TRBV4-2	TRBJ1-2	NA	CASSHSQGDYGYTF	TGTGCCAGCAGCCATTCGCAGGGCGACTATGGCTACACCTTC
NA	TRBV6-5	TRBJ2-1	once	CASSLTMRNEQFF	TGTGCCAGCAGTTTGACTATGCGAAATGAGCAGTTCTTC
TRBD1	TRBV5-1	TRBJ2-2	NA	CASSLWTGDTGELFF	TGCGCCAGCAGCCTATGGACAGGGGACACCGGGGAGCTGTTTTTT
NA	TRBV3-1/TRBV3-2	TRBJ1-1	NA	CASSRGGVNTEAFF	TGTGCCAGCAGCCGGGGCGGGGTGAACACTGAAGCTTTCTTT
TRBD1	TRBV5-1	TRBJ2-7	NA	CASSSGTGMNTYEQYF	TGCGCCAGCAGCTCCGGGACAGGGATGAATACCTACGAGCAGTACTTC
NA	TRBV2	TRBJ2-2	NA	CASSEAPGHYIGELFF	TGTGCCAGCAGTGAAGCCCCCGGGCACTACATCGGGGAGCTGTTTTTT
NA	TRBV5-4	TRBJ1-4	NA	CASSIGGGDEKLFF	TGTGCCAGCAGCATCGGAGGCGGGGACGAAAAACTGTTTTTT
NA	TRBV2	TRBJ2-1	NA	CATGTVQWDNEQFF	TGTGCCACCGGGACTGTACAGTGGGACAATGAGCAGTTCTTC
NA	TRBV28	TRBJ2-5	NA	CASSFPLAGSVHQETQYF	TGTGCCAGCAGTTTCCCCCTCGCTGGCTCGGTACACCAAGAGACCCAGTACTTC
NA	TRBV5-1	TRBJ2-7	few	CASSIDSPRWQYF	TGCGCCAGCAGCATTGACAGCCCGAGATGGCAGTACTTC
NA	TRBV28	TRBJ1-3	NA	CASSLLRDHSGNTIYF	TGTGCCAGCAGTTTGCTCCGGGACCACTCTGGAAACACCATATATTTT
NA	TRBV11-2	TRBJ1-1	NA	CASSPRGLGNTEAFF	TGTGCCAGCAGCCCCCGCGGCCTAGGGAACACTGAAGCTTTCTTT
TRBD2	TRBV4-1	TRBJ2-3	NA	CASSQGGLGDTDTQYF	TGCGCCAGCAGCCAAGGTGGACTAGGAGACACAGATACGCAGTATTTT
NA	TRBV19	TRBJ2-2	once	CASTGLVLGAANTGELFF	TGTGCCAGTACGGGTCTGGTCCTAGGGGCCGCGAACACCGGGGAGCTGTTTTTT
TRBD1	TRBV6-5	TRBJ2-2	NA	CASSYRDRAGELFF	TGTGCCAGCAGTTACAGGGACAGGGCCGGGGAGCTGTTTTTT
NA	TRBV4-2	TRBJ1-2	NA	CASSQGDARSSF	TGTGCCAGCAGCCAAGGCGATGCCCGCAGCTCCTTC
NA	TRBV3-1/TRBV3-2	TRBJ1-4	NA	CASSQRGEGEKLFF	TGTGCCAGCAGCCAGAGAGGGGAGGGTGAAAAACTGTTTTTT
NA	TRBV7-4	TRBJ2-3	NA	CASSLVGAPQYF	TGTGCCAGCAGCTTAGTTGGCGCCCCGCAGTATTTT
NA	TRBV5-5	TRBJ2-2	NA	CASDRYPSNTGELFF	TGTGCCAGTGACAGGTATCCTTCGAACACCGGGGAGCTGTTTTTT
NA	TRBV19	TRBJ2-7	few	CASSIEGRRGPYEQYF	TGTGCCAGTAGTATAGAGGGCAGACGAGGACCCTACGAGCAGTACTTC
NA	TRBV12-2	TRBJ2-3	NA	CASRLDLAGPGCTQYF	TGTGCAAGTCGCTTAGACCTAGCGGGGCCGGGGTGTACGCAGTATTTT
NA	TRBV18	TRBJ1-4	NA	CASSPEGREKLFF	TGTGCCAGCTCACCAGAGGGTCGGGAAAAACTGTTTTTT
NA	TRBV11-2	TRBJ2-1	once	CASSFSPSGPPQYEQFF	TGTGCCAGCAGCTTTTCCCCCTCCGGACCCCCTCAGTATGAGCAGTTCTTC
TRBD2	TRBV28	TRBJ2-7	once	CASSISGGTYEQYF	TGTGCCAGCAGTATCTCGGGGGGGACCTACGAGCAGTACTTC
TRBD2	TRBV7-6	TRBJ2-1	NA	CASSVSGGYYNEQFF	TGTGCCAGCAGCGTCAGCGGGGGCTATTACAATGAGCAGTTCTTC
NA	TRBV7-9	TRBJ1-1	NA	CASSQSHRDHTEAFF	TGTGCCAGCAGCCAATCCCACAGGGACCACACTGAAGCTTTCTTT
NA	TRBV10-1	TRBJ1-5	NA	CASSENSNQPQHF	TGCGCCAGCAGTGAAAATAGCAATCAGCCCCAGCATTTT
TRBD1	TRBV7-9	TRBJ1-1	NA	CASSLGGTAYTEAFF	TGTGCCAGCAGCTTAGGGGGGACAGCCTACACTGAAGCTTTCTTT
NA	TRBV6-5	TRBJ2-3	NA	CASRQGDYTQYF	TGTGCCAGCAGGCAAGGGGATTATACGCAGTATTTT
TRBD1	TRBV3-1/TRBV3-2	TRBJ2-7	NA	CASSQKTGLSSYEQYF	TGTGCCAGCAGCCAGAAGACAGGGCTTAGCTCCTACGAGCAGTACTTC
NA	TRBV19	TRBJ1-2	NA	CASSSPSGENSYGYTF	TGTGCCAGTAGTTCGCCCTCAGGGGAGAACTCCTATGGCTACACCTTC
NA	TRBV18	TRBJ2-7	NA	CASSPLGELYEQYF	TGTGCCAGCTCACCATTGGGGGAGCTCTACGAGCAGTACTTC
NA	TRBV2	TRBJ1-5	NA	CASSHPEIRTTQHF	TGTGCCAGCAGCCATCCGGAGATCAGGACAACCCAGCATTTT